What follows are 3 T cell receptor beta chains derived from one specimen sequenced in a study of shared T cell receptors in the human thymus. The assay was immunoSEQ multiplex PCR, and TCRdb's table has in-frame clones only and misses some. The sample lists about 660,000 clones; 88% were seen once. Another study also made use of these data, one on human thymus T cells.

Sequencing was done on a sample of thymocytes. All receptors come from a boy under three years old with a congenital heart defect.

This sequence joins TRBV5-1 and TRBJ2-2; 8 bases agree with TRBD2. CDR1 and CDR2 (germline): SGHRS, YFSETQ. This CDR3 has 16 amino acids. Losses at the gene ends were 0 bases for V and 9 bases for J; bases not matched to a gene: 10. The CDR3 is CASSLGQRERGRELFF. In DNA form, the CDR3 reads TGCGCCAGCAGCTTGGGCCAGCGGGAGCGTGGTAGGGAGCTGTTTTTT.

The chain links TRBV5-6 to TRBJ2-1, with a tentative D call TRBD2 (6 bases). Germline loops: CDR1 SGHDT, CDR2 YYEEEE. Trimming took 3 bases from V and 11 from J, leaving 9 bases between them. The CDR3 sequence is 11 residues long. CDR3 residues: CASSSGTQQFF. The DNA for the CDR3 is TGTGCCAGCAGCTCCGGGACTCAGCAGTTCTTC.

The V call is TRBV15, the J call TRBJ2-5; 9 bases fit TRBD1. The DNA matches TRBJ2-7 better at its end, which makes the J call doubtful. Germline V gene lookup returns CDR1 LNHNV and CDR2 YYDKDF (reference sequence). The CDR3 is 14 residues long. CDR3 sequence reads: CATSSWDRVTEQYF. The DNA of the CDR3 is TGTGCCACCAGCAGCTGGGACAGGGTAACCGAGCAGTACTTC.